This T cell receptor (beta chain) comes out of a study of blood T cells in healthy people across ages. On this clonotype: What it binds is unknown.

A J-beta primer mix and a sample-barcoded 5' primer were used in a second PCR of roughly 7 to 12 cycles. A tag from a template-switch adaptor with 12 random nucleotides marked each cDNA molecule. TCRdb called the 5' RACE reads again in MiXCR, with one record for every CDR3 protein. The table lists roughly 1,100,000 distinct CDR3 sequences, roughly 24% of them singletons. Points from the study as a whole: Strong correlation existed between TCR beta diversity and naive T cell percentage.

CDR1 and CDR2 (germline): WSHSY, SAAADI. With 0 bases removed from V and 3 bases from J, the gap between germline ends came to 15 bases. The length of the CDR3 is 17 residues. There were healthy Caucasian individuals from Russia, aged roughly 6 to 90, serving as donors. In addition, the sample was reused for a study of T cells of mothers and their children.

Material: blood. The sequence came from a girl aged 2 to 10 in good health. This chain joins TRBV10-2 and TRBJ2-1, with D maybe TRBD2 (7 bases). In nucleotides, the CDR3 is TGCGCCAGCAGTGAGTCTCGTCGGGGGGCCAACTACAATGAGCAGTTCTTC. It yields the protein CASSESRRGANYNEQFF.